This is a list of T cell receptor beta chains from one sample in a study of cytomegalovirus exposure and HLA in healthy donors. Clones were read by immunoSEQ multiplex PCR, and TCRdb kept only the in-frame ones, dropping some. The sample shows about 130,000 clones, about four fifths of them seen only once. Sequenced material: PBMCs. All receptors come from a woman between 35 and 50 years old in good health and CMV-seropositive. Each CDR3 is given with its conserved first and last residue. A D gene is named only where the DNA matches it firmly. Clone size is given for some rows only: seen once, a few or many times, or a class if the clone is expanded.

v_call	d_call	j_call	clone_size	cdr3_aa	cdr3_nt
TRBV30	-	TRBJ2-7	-	CAWSRAPSEQYF	TGTGCCTGGAGCAGGGCCCCGAGTGAGCAGTACTTC
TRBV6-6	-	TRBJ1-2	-	CASSYESGYTF	TGTGCCAGCAGTTACGAGAGTGGCTACACCTTC
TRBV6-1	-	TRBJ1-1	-	CASSEPGENTEAFF	TGTGCCAGCAGTGAACCAGGGGAGAACACTGAAGCTTTCTTT
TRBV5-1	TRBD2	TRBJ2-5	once	CASSLAGAEETQYF	TGCGCCAGTTCCCTAGCGGGAGCGGAGGAGACCCAGTACTTC
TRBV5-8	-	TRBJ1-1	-	CASSPQGGNTEAFF	TGTGCCAGCAGCCCACAGGGTGGTAACACTGAAGCTTTCTTT
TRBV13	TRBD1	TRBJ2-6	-	CASSLVDRGLGGANVLTF	TGTGCCAGCAGCTTAGTTGACAGGGGGCTAGGAGGGGCCAACGTCCTGACTTTC
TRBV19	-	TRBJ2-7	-	CASSIDLTESSYEQYF	TGTGCCAGTAGTATCGACTTGACAGAGAGCTCCTACGAGCAGTACTTC
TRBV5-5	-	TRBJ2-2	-	CASSSAYEGITGELFF	TGTGCCAGCAGCTCGGCGTATGAGGGTATCACCGGGGAGCTGTTTTTT
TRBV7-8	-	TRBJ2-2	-	CASSFRLTPGGLFF	TGTGCCAGCAGCTTTCGCCTGACTCCTGGCGGGCTGTTTTTT
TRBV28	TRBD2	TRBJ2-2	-	CASSLAGDVPGELFF	TGTGCCAGCAGTCTAGCGGGGGATGTACCCGGGGAGCTGTTTTTT